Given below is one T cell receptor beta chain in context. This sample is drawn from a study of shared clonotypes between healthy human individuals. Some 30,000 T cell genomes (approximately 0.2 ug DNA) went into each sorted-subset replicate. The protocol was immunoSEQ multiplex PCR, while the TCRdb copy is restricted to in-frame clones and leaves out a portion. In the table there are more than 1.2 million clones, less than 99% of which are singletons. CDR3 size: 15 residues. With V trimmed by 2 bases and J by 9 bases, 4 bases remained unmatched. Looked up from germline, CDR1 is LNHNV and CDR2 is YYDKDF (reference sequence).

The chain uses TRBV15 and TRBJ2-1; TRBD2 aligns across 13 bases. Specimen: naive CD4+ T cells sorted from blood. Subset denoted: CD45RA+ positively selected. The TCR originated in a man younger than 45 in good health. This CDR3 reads CATSRTSGRAAEQFF. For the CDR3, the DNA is TGTGCCACCAGCAGAACTAGCGGGAGGGCGGCTGAGCAGTTCTTC.